These 10 T cell receptor beta chains came from one sample sequenced in a study of T cell responses to AZD1222 COVID-19 vaccine. The method was immunoSEQ multiplex PCR; TCRdb's version includes in-frame clones alone and lacks a portion of them. The sample carries about 94,000 clones, around 91% recorded once. Sequencing used peripheral blood, obtained on day 0 of AZD1222 vaccination. The source is an adult in good health.

The genes are TRBV5-1 and TRBJ2-1; 10 nucleotides match TRBD2. CDR1 is SGHRS, CDR2 YFSETQ, per germline. Unmatched junction bases numbered 4, after V lost 0 bases and J lost 4 bases. CDR3 size: 16 residues. The CDR3 loop reads CASSLALLAGYNEQFF. The CDR3 nucleotides are TGCGCCAGCAGCTTGGCCTTACTAGCGGGGTACAATGAGCAGTTCTTC.

This chain joins TRBV7-9 and TRBJ2-5; 7 positions agree with TRBD2. Germline lookup yields CDR1 SEHNR and CDR2 FQNEAQ (reference sequence). Unmatched junction bases numbered 5, after V lost 1 base and J lost 6 bases. The CDR3 contains 14 residues. CDR3 amino acids: CASSLEGGSQTQYF. In nucleotides, the CDR3 is TGTGCCAGCAGCTTAGAGGGAGGGTCGCAGACCCAGTACTTC.

The V gene is TRBV14, the J gene TRBJ2-6; unclear D gene. The CDR3 length is 13 residues. Germline V CDR1 and CDR2: SGHDN, FVKESK. V was trimmed by 2 bases and J by 2 bases, leaving 1 base between them. This CDR3 reads CASSQTGANVLTF. The CDR3 DNA follows: TGTGCCAGCAGCCAAACTGGGGCCAACGTCCTGACTTTC. Based on the CDR3 plus reference TRBV14 and TRBJ2-6, the full variable domain is EAGVTQFPSHSVIEKGQTVTLRCDPISGHDNLYWYRRVMGKEIKFLLHFVKESKQDESGMPNNRFLAERTGGTYSTLKVQPAELEDSGVYFCASSQTGANVLTFGAGSRLTVL.

This chain links TRBV7-2 with TRBJ2-5, with D hard to call. Trimming cost V 3 bases and J 1 base, with 6 bases left between them. This CDR3 spans 13 amino acids. Germline V gene sequence: CDR1 SGHTA, CDR2 FQGNSA. The CDR3 reads CASSFAIQETQYF. CDR3 bases: TGTGCCAGCAGCTTTGCCATCCAAGAGACCCAGTACTTC.

The chain recombines TRBV6-6 with TRBJ1-4; D gene ambiguous. This CDR3 is 14 amino acids long. CDR1 is MNHNY and CDR2 is SVGAGI in the germline V gene (reference sequence). V was shortened by 5 bases and J by 0 bases, with 7 bases between the two germline ends. The CDR3 nucleotides read TGTGCCAGCAGTACAGCCTCAACTAATGAAAAACTGTTTTTT. Protein sequence: CASSTASTNEKLFF.

This chain connects TRBV20-1 to TRBJ1-2; tentative D call: TRBD1 (6 bases). Germline-derived CDR1 and CDR2 are DFQATT and SNEGSKA (reference sequence). The V end lost 6 bases, the J end lost 7 bases, and 12 bases lay between the germline ends. This CDR3 region has 11 residues. CDR3 sequence (DNA): TGCAGTGCCCATACAGGGAGTGGCTACACCTTC. Protein: CSAHTGSGYTF.

J is TRBJ2-3 and V is TRBV19, with 9 bases identical to TRBD2. The germline V gene has CDR1 LNHDA and CDR2 SQIVND (reference sequence). V was pared by 4 bases and J by 3 bases, with 5 bases of the junction left unmatched. The CDR3 consists of 15 residues. As DNA, the CDR3 is TGTGCCAGTAGTAGCGGGGGGGTAACGACAGATACGCAGTATTTT. It specifies CASSSGGVTTDTQYF. The full variable domain, rest sourced from reference TRBV19 and TRBJ2-3, is DGGITQSPKYLFRKEGQNVTLSCEQNLNHDAMYWYRQDPGQGLRLIYYSQIVNDFQKGDIAEGYSVSREKKESFPLTVTSAQKNPTAFYLCASSSGGVTTDTQYFGPGTRLTVL.

This chain uses TRBV27 with TRBJ1-6; TRBD1 might be the D (5 bases). Germline V gene lookup returns CDR1 MNHEY and CDR2 SMNVEV (reference sequence). With 8 bases removed from V and 6 bases from J, the gap between germline ends came to 11 bases. The CDR3 loop spans 13 amino acids. CDR3 protein: CASRDRPNSPLHF. The DNA for the CDR3 is TGTGCCAGCCGGGACCGGCCTAATTCACCCCTCCACTTT.

The gene calls are TRBV6-2 or TRBV6-3 and TRBJ2-3; the D is unclear. CDR1 and CDR2 from the germline V gene are MNHEY and SVGEGT. This CDR3 region has 19 residues. V lost 0 bases and J lost 7, with 26 bases in between. The CDR3 region has the DNA TGTGCCAGCAGTTACTCGGGTACATCTCTGGCGGCTGTAGTCAATACGCAGTATTTT. Translation: CASSYSGTSLAAVVNTQYF.

This chain connects TRBV7-2 to TRBJ1-1; a possible D gene is TRBD1 (5 bases). Per the germline V gene, CDR1 is SGHTA and CDR2 is FQGNSA. The V and J ends lost 1 base and 6 bases respectively, with 15 bases between them. The CDR3 runs 15 residues. The CDR3 loop reads CASSLVGQGRSEAFF. The CDR3 DNA reads TGTGCCAGCAGCTTAGTCGGCCAGGGCAGGTCTGAAGCTTTCTTT.